This T cell receptor (beta chain) was observed in a study of blood T cell repertoires in COVID-19. Study overall: Samples representing acute and convalescent COVID-19 were sourced from the United States, Italy and Spain.

Note on this clone: Within the sample, other DNA sequences also encode this same CDR3.

V gave up 2 bases and J gave up 5 bases; unmatched junction bases: 2. CDR3 length: 14 amino acids. Germline CDR1 KGHSH, CDR2 LQKENI. Clones were sequenced by immunoSEQ multiplex PCR, and TCRdb holds only the in-frame ones, with some missing. The sample has about 76,000 clones; 65% to 85% are singletons. Sequenced input: peripheral blood. The genes are TRBV18 and TRBJ1-1; 10 bases map to TRBD1. This sequence originates from a woman in her fifties or sixties with acute or convalescent COVID-19. CDR3 DNA sequence: TGTGCCAGCTCACCAGGACAGGGGGGGACTGAAGCTTTCTTT. This gives the protein CASSPGQGGTEAFF.